The 18 T cell receptor beta chains given below trace back to one sample, sequenced in a study of shared clonotypes between healthy human individuals. TCRdb keeps only in-frame clones here, not all; method: immunoSEQ multiplex PCR. The sample has some 490,000 clones, 81% seen once. Sequencing was performed on PBMCs. The receptors shown here come from a woman between 40 and 55 years old in good health. Some clones in this sample may be carry-over from other donors' samples.

The V gene is TRBV11-3, the J gene TRBJ2-3; possibly TRBD2 for D (5 bases). This CDR3 contains 18 residues. V was clipped by 0 bases and J by 0 bases, with 16 bases between them. Germline CDR1 is SGHNT and CDR2 is YENEEA. CDR3 bases: TGTGCCAGCAGCTTAGATCCGTCCGGGGTTTGTAGCACAGATACGCAGTATTTT. This codes for CASSLDPSGVCSTDTQYF.

The chain is built from TRBV5-6 and TRBJ1-1; 12 positions agree with TRBD1. After removal of 0 bases from V and 4 bases from J, the junction contained 10 bases not matched to a gene. Germline CDR1 reads SGHDT; CDR2 reads YYEEEE. This CDR3 comprises 18 residues. The CDR3: CASSLAGTGGRWGTEAFF. CDR3 bases: TGTGCCAGCAGCTTGGCCGGGACAGGGGGCAGATGGGGCACTGAAGCTTTCTTT.

On this clone itself: This may be a read error: a much more frequent sequence differs by one nucleotide. V and J are TRBV19 and TRBJ2-2; the match to TRBD2 covers 13 bases. This CDR3 has 17 residues. CDR1 is LNHDA, CDR2 SQIVND, per germline (reference sequence). The CDR3 DNA reads TGTGCCAGTAGTATTCATAGGGGACTAGCGGGAACCGGGAAGCTGTTTTTT. Its translation is CASSIHRGLAGTGKLFF.

The V call is TRBV7-6, the J call TRBJ2-3, with 7 bases matching TRBD1. CDR3 length: 16 residues. Germline lookup yields CDR1 SGHVS and CDR2 FNYEAQ. The junction had 8 bases not matched to a gene; V was cut back by 5 bases and J by 0 bases. The CDR3 reads CASSVQGLPSTDTQYF. CDR3 in DNA: TGTGCCAGCAGCGTACAGGGGCTCCCTAGCACAGATACGCAGTATTTT. The entire variable domain, with the rest obtained from reference TRBV7-6 and TRBJ2-3, is as follows: GAGVSQSPRYKVTKRGQDVALRCDPISGHVSLYWYRQALGQGPEFLTYFNYEAQQDKSGLPNDRFSAERPEGSISTLTIQRTEQRDSAMYRCASSVQGLPSTDTQYFGPGTRLTVL.

The chain joins TRBV7-3 to TRBJ2-1; 7 bases line up with TRBD2. The germline V gene encodes CDR1 SGHTA and CDR2 FQGTGA. J was trimmed by 4 bases and V by 5 bases; bases with no gene match: 8. The CDR3 contains 15 residues. CDR3 residues: CASSALAAPYNEQFF. The CDR3 nucleotides are TGTGCCAGCAGCGCCCTAGCGGCCCCATACAATGAGCAGTTCTTC.

V is TRBV2 and J is TRBJ2-2; D is possibly TRBD1 (6 bases). V lost 7 bases to trimming and J lost 7 bases, with 13 bases between them. The CDR3 spans 13 residues. Germline V gene sequence: CDR1 SNHLY, CDR2 FYNNEI. The CDR3 DNA sequence: TGTGCCAGCAATAAGGGGGATGGCGGGGAGCTGTTTTTT. This encodes CASNKGDGGELFF.

This CDR3 reads CASSGLLDTQYF. DNA for the CDR3: TGTGCCAGCAGCGGACTTTTAGATACGCAGTATTTT. The J gene is TRBJ2-3, the V gene TRBV13; possible D gene TRBD2, 5 bases. CDR3 length: 12 amino acids. CDR1 PRHDT and CDR2 FYEKMQ come from the germline V gene (reference sequence). V was pared by 5 bases and J by 5 bases, with 8 bases between.

The gene calls are TRBV7-9 and TRBJ2-1, with unresolved D. Trimming cost V 4 bases and J 5 bases, with 12 bases left between them. CDR1 and CDR2 from the germline V gene are SEHNR and FQNEAQ (reference sequence). The CDR3 loop spans 14 amino acids. CDR3 region: CASSSALLNNEQFF. The CDR3 DNA reads as TGTGCCAGCAGCTCTGCCTTATTGAACAATGAGCAGTTCTTC.

CDR3 residues: CASSLLTGATDTQYF. CDR3 coding DNA: TGTGCCAGCAGTTTATTGACGGGAGCCACAGATACGCAGTATTTT. The V gene is TRBV28, the J gene TRBJ2-3; TRBD2 is a possible D gene (6 bases). Looked up from germline, CDR1 is MDHEN and CDR2 is SYDVKM. This CDR3 is 15 amino acids long. V shed 1 base and J shed 2 bases, with 10 bases lying between them.

In regard to this clone: A junction end diverges from the germline sequence, so it may reflect a read error. CDR3 region: CASTGVQLFYEQYSAVLRAGDF. The DNA for the CDR3 is TGTGCCAGCACGGGAGTACAGCTGTTCTACGAGCAGTACTCCGCAGTTCTACGAGCAGGGGACTTC. The rearrangement joins TRBV2 to TRBJ2-7; either TRBD1 or TRBD2 may supply D (6 bases each). CDR3 length equals 22 residues. Germline CDR1 is SNHLY and CDR2 is FYNNEI.

The chain uses TRBV7-8 and TRBJ2-7, with 8 bases that match TRBD1. Germline loops: CDR1 SGHVS, CDR2 FQNEAQ. J gave up 2 bases and V 5 bases, and 5 bases lay outside the gene matches. This CDR3 is 14 amino acids long. CDR3 coding DNA: TGTGCCAGCAGCGTAATGGGACAGGCCTACGAGCAGTACTTC. Its protein product is CASSVMGQAYEQYF.

For this clone: With a far larger clone one base away, a read error is the likely cause. The same CDR3 arises from other DNA sequences in this sample as well. The rearrangement links TRBV9 to TRBJ1-3; D not certain. The CDR3 covers 13 residues. Germline V CDR1 and CDR2: SGDLS, YYNGEE. The CDR3 sequence is CASSVDMGNTIYF. In nucleotides, the CDR3 is TGTGCCAGCAGCGTCGACATGGGAAACACAATATATTTT.

The rearrangement links TRBV28 to TRBJ2-7; 14 nucleotides align to TRBD2. Per germline, CDR1 MDHEN and CDR2 SYDVKM. This CDR3 comprises 19 residues. V lost 2 bases to trimming and J lost 0 bases; unmatched junction nucleotides: 9. CDR3 DNA: TGTGCCAGCAGTTTACGAGGACTAGCGGGAGGCACGAGCTCCTACGAGCAGTACTTC. As protein: CASSLRGLAGGTSSYEQYF.

The CDR3 sequence: CASSRLVGYGTDTQYF. In nucleotides, the CDR3 is TGTGCCAGCAGCCGTTTGGTGGGCTATGGCACAGATACGCAGTATTTT. The chain joins TRBV7-9 to TRBJ2-3; D remains unclear. V shed 5 bases and J shed 1 base, with 16 bases lying between them. The CDR3 spans 16 residues. Germline V gene sequence: CDR1 SEHNR, CDR2 FQNEAQ (reference sequence). The full variable domain, in which reference TRBV7-9 and TRBJ2-3 provide the parts outside the CDR3, is DTGVSQNPRHKITKRGQNVTFRCDPISEHNRLYWYRQTLGQGPEFLTYFQNEAQLEKSRLLSDRFSAERPKGSFSTLEIQRTEQGDSAMYLCASSRLVGYGTDTQYFGPGTRLTVL.

J is TRBJ2-1 and V is TRBV6-6, with D unclear. The length of the CDR3 is 12 residues. V was shortened by 6 bases and J by 8 bases, with 11 bases between the two germline ends. Germline-derived CDR1 and CDR2 are MNHNY and SVGAGI (reference sequence). CDR3: CASRLVSHEQFF. CDR3 in DNA: TGTGCCAGCAGGTTGGTTAGTCATGAGCAGTTCTTC.

The chain is built from TRBV5-1 and TRBJ1-1, with a tentative D call TRBD1 (5 bases). CDR1 is SGHRS, CDR2 YFSETQ, per germline. The CDR3 has 16 residues. Trimming removed 0 bases at V and 5 bases at J, with 17 bases between. CDR3 bases: TGCGCCAGCAGCTTGGCCGACGGGGGTCCATGGACTGAAGCTTTCTTT. Translation: CASSLADGGPWTEAFF.

The V and J genes are TRBV11-1 and TRBJ2-7, with D maybe TRBD1 (5 bases). Germline V gene data show CDR1 as SGHAT and CDR2 as FQDESV (reference sequence). This CDR3 region has 16 residues. Deletions cut 1 base from V and 3 bases from J, with 16 bases between. The CDR3 nucleotides read TGTGCCAGCAGCTTAGGGGGCCTAGGAGCCGTCTACGAGCAGTACTTC. Its translation: CASSLGGLGAVYEQYF.

V gene TRBV6-5 combines with J gene TRBJ2-1, with 8 bases identical to TRBD2. Looked up from germline, CDR1 is MNHEY and CDR2 is SVGAGI. The junction had 6 bases not matched to a gene; V was cut back by 6 bases and J by 2 bases. This CDR3 comprises 15 residues. The CDR3 region has the DNA TGTGCCAGCAGGAGATCGGGAGGGCCCTACAATGAGCAGTTCTTC. This gives the protein CASRRSGGPYNEQFF.